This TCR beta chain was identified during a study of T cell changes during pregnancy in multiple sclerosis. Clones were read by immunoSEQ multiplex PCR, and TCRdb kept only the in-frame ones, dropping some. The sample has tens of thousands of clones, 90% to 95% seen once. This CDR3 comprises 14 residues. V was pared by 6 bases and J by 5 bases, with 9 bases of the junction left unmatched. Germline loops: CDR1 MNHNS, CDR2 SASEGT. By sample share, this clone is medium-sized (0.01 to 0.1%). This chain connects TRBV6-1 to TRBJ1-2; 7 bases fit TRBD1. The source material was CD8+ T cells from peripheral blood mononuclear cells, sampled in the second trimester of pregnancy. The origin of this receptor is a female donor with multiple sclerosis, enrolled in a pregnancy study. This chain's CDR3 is CASSSGTESYGYTF. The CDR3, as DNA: TGTGCCAGCAGCTCCGGGACAGAAAGTTATGGCTACACCTTC.